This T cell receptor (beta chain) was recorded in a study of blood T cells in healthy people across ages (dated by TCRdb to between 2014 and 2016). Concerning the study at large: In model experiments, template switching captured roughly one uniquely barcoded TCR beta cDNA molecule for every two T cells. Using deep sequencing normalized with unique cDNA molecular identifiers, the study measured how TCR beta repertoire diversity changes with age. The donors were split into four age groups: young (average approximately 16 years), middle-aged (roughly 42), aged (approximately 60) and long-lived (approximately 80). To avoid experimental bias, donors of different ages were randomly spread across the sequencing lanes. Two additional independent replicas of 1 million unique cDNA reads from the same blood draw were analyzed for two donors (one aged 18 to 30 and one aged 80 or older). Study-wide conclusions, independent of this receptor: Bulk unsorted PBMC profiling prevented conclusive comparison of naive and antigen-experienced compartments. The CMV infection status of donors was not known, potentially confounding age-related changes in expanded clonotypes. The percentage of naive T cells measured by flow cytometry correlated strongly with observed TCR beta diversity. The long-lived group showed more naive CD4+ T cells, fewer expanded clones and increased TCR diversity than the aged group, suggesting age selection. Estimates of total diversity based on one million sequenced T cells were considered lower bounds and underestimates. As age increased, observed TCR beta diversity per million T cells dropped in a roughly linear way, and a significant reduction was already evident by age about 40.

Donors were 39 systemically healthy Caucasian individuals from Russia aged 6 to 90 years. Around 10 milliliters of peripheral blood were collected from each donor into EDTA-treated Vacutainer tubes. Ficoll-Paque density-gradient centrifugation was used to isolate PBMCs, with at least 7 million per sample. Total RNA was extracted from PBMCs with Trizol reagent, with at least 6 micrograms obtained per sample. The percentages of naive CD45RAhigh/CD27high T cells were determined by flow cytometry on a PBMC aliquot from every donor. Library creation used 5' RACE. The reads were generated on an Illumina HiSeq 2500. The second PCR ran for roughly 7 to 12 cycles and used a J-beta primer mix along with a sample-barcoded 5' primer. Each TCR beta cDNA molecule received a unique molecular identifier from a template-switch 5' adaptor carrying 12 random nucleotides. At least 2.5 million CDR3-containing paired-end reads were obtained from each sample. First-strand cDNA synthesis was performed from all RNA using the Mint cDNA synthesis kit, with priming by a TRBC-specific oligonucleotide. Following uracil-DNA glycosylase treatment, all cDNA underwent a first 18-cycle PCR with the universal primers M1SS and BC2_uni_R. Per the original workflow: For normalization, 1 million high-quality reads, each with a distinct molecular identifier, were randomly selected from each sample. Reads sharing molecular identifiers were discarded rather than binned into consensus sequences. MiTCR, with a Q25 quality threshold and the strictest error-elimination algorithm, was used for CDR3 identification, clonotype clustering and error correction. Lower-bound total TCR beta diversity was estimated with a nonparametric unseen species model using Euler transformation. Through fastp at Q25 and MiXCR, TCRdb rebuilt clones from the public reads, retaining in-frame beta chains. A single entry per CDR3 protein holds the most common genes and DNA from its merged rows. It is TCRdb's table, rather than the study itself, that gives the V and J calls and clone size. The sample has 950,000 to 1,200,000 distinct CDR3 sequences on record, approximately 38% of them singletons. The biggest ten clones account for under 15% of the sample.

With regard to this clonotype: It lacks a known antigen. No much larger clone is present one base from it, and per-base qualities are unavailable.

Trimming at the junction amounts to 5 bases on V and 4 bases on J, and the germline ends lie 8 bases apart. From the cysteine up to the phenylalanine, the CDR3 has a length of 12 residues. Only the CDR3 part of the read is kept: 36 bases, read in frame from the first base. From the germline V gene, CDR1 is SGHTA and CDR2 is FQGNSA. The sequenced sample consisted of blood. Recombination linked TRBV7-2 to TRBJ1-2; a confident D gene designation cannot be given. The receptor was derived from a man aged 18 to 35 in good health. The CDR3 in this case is CASSPQLYGYTF. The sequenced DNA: TGTGCCAGCAGCCCTCAGCTCTATGGCTACACCTTC.